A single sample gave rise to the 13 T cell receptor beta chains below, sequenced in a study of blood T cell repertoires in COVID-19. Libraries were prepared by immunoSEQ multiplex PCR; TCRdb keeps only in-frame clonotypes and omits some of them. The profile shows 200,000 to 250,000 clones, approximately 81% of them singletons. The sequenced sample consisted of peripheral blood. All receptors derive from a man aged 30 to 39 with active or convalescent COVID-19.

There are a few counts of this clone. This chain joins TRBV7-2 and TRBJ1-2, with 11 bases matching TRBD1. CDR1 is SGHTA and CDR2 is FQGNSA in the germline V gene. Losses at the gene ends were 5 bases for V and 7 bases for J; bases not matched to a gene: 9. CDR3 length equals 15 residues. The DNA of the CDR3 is TGTGCCAGCAGCGCGGGACAGGGGGTTGGGCGTGGCTACACCTTC. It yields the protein CASSAGQGVGRGYTF.

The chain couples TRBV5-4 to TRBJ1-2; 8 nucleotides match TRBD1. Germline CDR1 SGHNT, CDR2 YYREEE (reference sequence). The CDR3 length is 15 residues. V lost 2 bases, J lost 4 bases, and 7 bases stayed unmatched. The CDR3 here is CASSLNGQGGYGYTF. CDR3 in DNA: TGTGCCAGCAGCTTAAACGGACAGGGTGGCTATGGCTACACCTTC.

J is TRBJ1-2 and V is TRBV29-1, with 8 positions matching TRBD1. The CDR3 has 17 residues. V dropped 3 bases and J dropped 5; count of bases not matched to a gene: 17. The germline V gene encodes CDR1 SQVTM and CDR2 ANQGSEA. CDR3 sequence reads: CSVEFIGQGALTYGYTF. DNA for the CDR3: TGCAGCGTTGAGTTTATTGGGCAGGGGGCTTTAACGTATGGCTACACCTTC.

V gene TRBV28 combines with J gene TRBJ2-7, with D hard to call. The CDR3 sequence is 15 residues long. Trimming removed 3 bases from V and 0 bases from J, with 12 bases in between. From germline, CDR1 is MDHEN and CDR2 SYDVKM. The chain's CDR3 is CASSFVPLSSYEQYF. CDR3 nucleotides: TGTGCCAGCAGTTTTGTACCGCTCAGCTCCTACGAGCAGTACTTC.

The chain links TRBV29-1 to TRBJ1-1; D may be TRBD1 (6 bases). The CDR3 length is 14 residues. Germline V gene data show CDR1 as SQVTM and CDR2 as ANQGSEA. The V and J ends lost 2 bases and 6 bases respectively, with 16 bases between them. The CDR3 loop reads CSVELPGGGAEAFF. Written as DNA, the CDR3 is TGCAGCGTTGAATTGCCAGGCGGGGGCGCTGAAGCTTTCTTT.

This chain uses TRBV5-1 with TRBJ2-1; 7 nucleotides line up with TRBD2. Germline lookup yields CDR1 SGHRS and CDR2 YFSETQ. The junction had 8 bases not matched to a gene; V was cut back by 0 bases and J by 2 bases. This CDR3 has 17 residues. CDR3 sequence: CASSLAPLAATYNEQFF. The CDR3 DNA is TGCGCCAGCAGCTTGGCCCCCCTAGCGGCCACCTACAATGAGCAGTTCTTC.

The DNA for the CDR3 is TGTGCCAGCAGCCCTACGAGGACAGGCTATAATTCACCCCTCCACTTT. It codes for CASSPTRTGYNSPLHF. The chain joins TRBV4-2 to TRBJ1-6; 7 positions match TRBD1. This CDR3 region has 16 residues. Germline CDR1 LGHNA, CDR2 YNFKEQ. Trimming cost V 4 bases and J 3 bases; bases outside gene matches: 6.

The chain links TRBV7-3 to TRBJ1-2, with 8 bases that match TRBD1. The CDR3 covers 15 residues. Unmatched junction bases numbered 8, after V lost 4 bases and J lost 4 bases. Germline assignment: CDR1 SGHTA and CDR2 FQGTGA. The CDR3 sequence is CASSYGQGDLYGYTF. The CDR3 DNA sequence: TGTGCCAGCAGCTACGGACAGGGTGACCTCTATGGCTACACCTTC. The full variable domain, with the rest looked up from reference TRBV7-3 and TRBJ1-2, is GAGVSQTPSNKVTEKGKYVELRCDPISGHTALYWYRQSLGQGPEFLIYFQGTGAADDSGLPNDRFFAVRPEGSVSTLKIQRTERGDSAVYLCASSYGQGDLYGYTFGSGTRLTVV.

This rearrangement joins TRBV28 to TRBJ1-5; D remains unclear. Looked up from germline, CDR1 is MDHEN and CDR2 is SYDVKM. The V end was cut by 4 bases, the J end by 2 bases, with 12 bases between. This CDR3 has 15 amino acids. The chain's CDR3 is CASSSRGSGNQPQHF. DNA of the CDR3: TGTGCCAGCAGTTCTCGGGGTTCAGGCAATCAGCCCCAGCATTTT.

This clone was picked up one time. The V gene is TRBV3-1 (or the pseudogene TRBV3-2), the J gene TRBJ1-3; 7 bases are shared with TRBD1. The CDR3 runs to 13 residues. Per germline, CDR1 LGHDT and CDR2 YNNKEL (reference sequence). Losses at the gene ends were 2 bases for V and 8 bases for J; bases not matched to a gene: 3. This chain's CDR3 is CASSQNRGHTIYF. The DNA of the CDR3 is TGTGCCAGCAGCCAAAACAGGGGACACACCATATATTTT.

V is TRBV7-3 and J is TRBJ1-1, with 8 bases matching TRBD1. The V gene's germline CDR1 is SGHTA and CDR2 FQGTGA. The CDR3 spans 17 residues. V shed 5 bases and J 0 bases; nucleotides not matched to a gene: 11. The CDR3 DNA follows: TGTGCCAGCAGCGACTGGACAGGGTCTTCGATGAACACTGAAGCTTTCTTT. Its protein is CASSDWTGSSMNTEAFF.

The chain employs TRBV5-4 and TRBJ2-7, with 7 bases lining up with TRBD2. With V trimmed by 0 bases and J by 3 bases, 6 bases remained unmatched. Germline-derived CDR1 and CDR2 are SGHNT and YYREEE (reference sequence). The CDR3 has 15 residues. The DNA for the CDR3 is TGTGCCAGCAGCTTGGCCAGGGACTACAGCTACGAGCAGTACTTC. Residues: CASSLARDYSYEQYF.

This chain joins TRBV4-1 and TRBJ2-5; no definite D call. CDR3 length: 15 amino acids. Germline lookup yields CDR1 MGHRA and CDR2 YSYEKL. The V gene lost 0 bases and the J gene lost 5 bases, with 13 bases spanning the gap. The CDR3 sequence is CASSQERGQWETQYF. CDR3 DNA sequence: TGCGCCAGCAGCCAAGAACGAGGCCAGTGGGAGACCCAGTACTTC.